Given below is one TCR beta chain in context. The sample originates from a study of CD8 T cells in Susac syndrome. Whole-study context: Within the sequenced group of Susac syndrome patients, over five showed active disease and roughly eight were in remission.

The germline CDR1 and CDR2 sequences are SQVTM and ANQGSEA. V was pared by 5 bases and J by 1 base, with 14 bases between. The CDR3 spans 15 residues. RNA in amounts of about 0.45 to 1 ug was reverse transcribed with random hexamers. Via MiXCR, TCRdb re-called the immunoSEQ multiplex PCR reads, giving one row per CDR3 protein. The sample includes some 150,000 distinct CDR3 sequences, almost 96% of them seen just once. The sample was CD4+ T cells from PBMCs. This TCR was sampled from a human donor with Susac syndrome. The chain employs TRBV29-1 and TRBJ2-2; maybe TRBD2 (6 bases). The CDR3 reads CSVIVGSGNTGELFF. CDR3 coding DNA: TGCAGCGTTATCGTGGGTAGCGGGAACACCGGGGAGCTGTTTTTT.